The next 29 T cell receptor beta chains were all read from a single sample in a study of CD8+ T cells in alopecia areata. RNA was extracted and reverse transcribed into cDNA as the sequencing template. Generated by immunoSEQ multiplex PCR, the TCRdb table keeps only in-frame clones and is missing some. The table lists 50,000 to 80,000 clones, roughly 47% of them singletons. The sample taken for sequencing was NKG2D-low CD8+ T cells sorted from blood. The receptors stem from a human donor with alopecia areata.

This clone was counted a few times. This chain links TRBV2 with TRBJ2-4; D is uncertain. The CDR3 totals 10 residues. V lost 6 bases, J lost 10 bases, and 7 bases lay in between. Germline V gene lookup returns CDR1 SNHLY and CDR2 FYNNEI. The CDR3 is CASRAIIQYF. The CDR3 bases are TGTGCCAGCAGAGCGATTATTCAGTACTTC.

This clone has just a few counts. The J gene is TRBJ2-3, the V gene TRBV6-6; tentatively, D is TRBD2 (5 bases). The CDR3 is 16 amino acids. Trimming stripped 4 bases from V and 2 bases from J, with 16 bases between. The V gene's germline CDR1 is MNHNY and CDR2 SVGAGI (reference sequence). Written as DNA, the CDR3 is TGTGCCAGCAGTTCCCCAGAGGACTCGAACACAGATACGCAGTATTTT. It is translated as CASSSPEDSNTDTQYF.

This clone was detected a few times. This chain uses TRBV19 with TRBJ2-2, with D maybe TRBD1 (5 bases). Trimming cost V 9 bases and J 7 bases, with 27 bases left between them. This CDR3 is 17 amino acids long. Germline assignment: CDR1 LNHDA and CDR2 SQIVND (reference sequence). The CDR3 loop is CASAVMSPPTEHGELFF. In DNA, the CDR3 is TGTGCCAGCGCCGTCATGTCTCCCCCGACAGAGCACGGGGAGCTGTTTTTT.

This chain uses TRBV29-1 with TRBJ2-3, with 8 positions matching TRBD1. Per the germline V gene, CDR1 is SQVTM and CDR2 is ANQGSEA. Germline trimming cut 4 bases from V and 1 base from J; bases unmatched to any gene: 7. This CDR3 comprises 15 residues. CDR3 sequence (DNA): TGCAGCGTTGCTCTTGCGGACAGGGGCACAGATACGCAGTATTTT. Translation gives CSVALADRGTDTQYF.

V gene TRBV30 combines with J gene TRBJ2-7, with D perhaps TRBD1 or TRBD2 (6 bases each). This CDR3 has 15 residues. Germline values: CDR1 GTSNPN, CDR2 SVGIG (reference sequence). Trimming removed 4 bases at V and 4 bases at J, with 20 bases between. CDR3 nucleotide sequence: TGTGCCTGGAACCTGGACAGTCTGGGGAGGTACGAGCAGTACTTC. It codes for CAWNLDSLGRYEQYF.

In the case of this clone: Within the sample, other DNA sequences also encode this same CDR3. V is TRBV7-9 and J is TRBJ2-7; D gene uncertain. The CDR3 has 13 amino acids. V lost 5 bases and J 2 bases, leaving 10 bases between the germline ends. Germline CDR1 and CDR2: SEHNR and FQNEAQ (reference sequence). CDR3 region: CASSPPGAYEQYF. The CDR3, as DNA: TGTGCCAGCAGCCCCCCCGGTGCCTACGAGCAGTACTTC.

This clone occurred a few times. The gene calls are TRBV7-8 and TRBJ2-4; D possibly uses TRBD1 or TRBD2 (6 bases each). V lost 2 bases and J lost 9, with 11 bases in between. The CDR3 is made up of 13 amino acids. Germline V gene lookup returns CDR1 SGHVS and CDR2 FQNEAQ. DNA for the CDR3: TGTGCCAGCAGCTTAATGGAGGGGGGCATTCAGTACTTC. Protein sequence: CASSLMEGGIQYF.

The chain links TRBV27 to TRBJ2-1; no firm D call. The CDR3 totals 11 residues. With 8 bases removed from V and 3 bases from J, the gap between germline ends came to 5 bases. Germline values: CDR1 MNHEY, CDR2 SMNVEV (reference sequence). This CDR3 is CASGNYNEQFF. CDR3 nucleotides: TGTGCCAGCGGGAACTACAATGAGCAGTTCTTC.

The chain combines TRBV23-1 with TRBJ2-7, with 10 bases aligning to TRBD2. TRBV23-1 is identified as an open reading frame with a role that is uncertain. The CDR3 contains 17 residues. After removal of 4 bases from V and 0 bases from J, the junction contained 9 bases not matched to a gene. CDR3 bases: TGCGCCAGCAGTCCTCCAGCGGGAGGGCACCACTCCTACGAGCAGTACTTC. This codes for CASSPPAGGHHSYEQYF.

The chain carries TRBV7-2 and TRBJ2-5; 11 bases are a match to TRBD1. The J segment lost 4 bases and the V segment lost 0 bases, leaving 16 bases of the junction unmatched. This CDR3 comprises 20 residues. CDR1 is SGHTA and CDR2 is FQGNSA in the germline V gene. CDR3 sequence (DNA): TGTGCCAGCAGCTTAGCTGGGATCGGACAGGGGGCTGTCGTTAGAGAGACCCAGTACTTC. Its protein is CASSLAGIGQGAVVRETQYF.

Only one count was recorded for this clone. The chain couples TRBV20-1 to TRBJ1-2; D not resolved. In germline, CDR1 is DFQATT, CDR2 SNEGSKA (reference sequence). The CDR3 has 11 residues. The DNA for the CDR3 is TGCAGCAAAGAGGATAACTATGGCTACACCTTC. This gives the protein CSKEDNYGYTF.

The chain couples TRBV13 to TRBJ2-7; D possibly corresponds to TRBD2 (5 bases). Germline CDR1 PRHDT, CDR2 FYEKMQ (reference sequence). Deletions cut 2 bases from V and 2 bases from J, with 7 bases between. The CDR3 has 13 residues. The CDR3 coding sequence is TGTGCCAGCAGCTTACTCGGGGCCTACGAGCAGTACTTC. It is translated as CASSLLGAYEQYF.

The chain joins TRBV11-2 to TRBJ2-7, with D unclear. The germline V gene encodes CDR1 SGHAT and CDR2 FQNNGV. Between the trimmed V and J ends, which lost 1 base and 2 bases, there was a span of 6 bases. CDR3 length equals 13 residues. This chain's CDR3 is CASSLALAYEQYF. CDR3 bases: TGTGCCAGCAGCTTAGCTCTGGCCTACGAGCAGTACTTC.

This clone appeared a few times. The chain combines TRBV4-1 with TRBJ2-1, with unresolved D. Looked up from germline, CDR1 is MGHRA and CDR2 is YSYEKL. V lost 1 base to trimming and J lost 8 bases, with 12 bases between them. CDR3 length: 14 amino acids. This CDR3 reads CASSQGVGDDEQFF. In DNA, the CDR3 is TGCGCCAGCAGCCAAGGAGTGGGTGACGATGAGCAGTTCTTC.

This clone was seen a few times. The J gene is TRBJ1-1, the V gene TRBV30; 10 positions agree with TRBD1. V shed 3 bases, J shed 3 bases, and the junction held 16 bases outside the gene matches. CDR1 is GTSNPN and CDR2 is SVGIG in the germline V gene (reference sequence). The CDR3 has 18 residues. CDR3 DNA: TGTGCCTGGAGCGCTTTCAAGACAGGGGGCGCGTGGTACACTGAAGCTTTCTTT. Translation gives CAWSAFKTGGAWYTEAFF.

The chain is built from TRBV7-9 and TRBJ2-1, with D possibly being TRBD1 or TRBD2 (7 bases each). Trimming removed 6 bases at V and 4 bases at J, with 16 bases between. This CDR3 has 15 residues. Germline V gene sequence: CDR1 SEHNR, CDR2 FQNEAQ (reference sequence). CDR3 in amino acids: CASRKTGEGYNEQFF. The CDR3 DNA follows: TGTGCCAGCAGGAAAACAGGGGAGGGGTACAATGAGCAGTTCTTC.

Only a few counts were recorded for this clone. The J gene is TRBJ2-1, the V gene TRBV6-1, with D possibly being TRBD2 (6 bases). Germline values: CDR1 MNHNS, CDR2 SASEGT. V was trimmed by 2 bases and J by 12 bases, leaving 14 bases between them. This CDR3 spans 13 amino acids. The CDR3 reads CASSERVAARQFF. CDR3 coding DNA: TGTGCCAGCAGTGAAAGGGTAGCGGCCCGGCAGTTCTTC.

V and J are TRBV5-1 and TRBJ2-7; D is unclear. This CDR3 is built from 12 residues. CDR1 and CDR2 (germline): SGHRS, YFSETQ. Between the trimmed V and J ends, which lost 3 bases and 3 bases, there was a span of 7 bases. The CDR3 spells CASSSRIYEQYF. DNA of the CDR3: TGCGCCAGCAGCTCTAGGATCTACGAGCAGTACTTC.

The CDR3 DNA follows: TGCGCCAGCAGCCAAAAGGGCGGGATGACCTACGAGCAGTACTTC. It encodes CASSQKGGMTYEQYF. The rearrangement joins TRBV4-1 to TRBJ2-7; weak D call: TRBD2 (6 bases). The CDR3 totals 15 residues. CDR1 is MGHRA and CDR2 is YSYEKL in the germline V gene. The V gene lost 2 bases and the J gene lost 2 bases, with 13 bases spanning the gap.

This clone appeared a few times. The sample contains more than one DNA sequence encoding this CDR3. The CDR3 here is CASSLGPGGEQYF. The CDR3 bases are TGTGCCAGCAGTTTAGGGCCAGGTGGCGAGCAGTACTTC. V usage is TRBV27 and J usage is TRBJ2-7; no reliable D call. Trimming pared 2 bases from V and 6 bases from J, leaving 11 bases between. The germline V gene encodes CDR1 MNHEY and CDR2 SMNVEV (reference sequence). This CDR3 contains 13 residues.

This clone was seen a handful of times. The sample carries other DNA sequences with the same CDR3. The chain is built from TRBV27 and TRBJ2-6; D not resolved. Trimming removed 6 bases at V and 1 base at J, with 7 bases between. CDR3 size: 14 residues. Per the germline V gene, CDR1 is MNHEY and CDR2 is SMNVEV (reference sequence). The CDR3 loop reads CASSPYSGANVLTF. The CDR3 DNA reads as TGTGCCAGCAGCCCATATTCTGGGGCCAACGTCCTGACTTTC.

The CDR3: CSAWTGIGYEQYF. As DNA, the CDR3 is TGCAGCGCCTGGACAGGGATAGGTTACGAGCAGTACTTC. This chain connects TRBV29-1 to TRBJ2-7; 8 bases line up with TRBD1. The CDR3 loop spans 13 amino acids. Trimming cost V 7 bases and J 4 bases; bases outside gene matches: 9. Germline CDR1 reads SQVTM; CDR2 reads ANQGSEA.

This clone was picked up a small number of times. CDR3 DNA sequence: TGTGCCAGCAGCCCGGTTAGCTCCTACAATGAGCAGTTCTTC. Amino acid sequence: CASSPVSSYNEQFF. The chain joins TRBV7-3 to TRBJ2-1; D is uncertain. Germline V gene sequence: CDR1 SGHTA, CDR2 FQGTGA. V was pared by 5 bases and J by 0 bases, with 8 bases between. The CDR3 length is 14 residues.

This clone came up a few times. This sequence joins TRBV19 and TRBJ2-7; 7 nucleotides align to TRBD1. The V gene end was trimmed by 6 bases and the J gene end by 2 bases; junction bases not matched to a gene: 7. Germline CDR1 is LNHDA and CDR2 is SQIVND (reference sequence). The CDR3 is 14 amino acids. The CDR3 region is CASRWDSRAYEQYF. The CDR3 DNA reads TGTGCCAGTAGATGGGACAGCCGGGCCTACGAGCAGTACTTC. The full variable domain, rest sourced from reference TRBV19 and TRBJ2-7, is DGGITQSPKYLFRKEGQNVTLSCEQNLNHDAMYWYRQDPGQGLRLIYYSQIVNDFQKGDIAEGYSVSREKKESFPLTVTSAQKNPTAFYLCASRWDSRAYEQYFGPGTRLTVT.

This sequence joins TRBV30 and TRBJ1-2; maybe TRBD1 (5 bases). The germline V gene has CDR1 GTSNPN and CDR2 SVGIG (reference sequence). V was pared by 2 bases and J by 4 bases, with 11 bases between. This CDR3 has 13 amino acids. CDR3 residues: CAWSFPRAYGYTF. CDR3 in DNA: TGTGCCTGGAGTTTTCCCAGGGCCTATGGCTACACCTTC.

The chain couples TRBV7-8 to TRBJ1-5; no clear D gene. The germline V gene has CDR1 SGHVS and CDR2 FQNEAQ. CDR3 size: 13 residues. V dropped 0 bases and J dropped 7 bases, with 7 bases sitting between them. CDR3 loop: CASSLAPRQPQHF. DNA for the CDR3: TGTGCCAGCAGCTTAGCCCCCAGGCAGCCCCAGCATTTT. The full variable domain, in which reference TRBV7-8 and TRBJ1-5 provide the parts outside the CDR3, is GAGVSQSPRYKVAKRGQDVALRCDPISGHVSLFWYQQALGQGPEFLTYFQNEAQLDKSGLPSDRFFAERPEGSVSTLKIQRTQQEDSAVYLCASSLAPRQPQHFGDGTRLSIL.

CDR3 coding DNA: TGTGCCAGCAGCCCGGGACAGGGGAGAGAGACCCAGTACTTC. Its protein product is CASSPGQGRETQYF. This chain uses TRBV7-2 with TRBJ2-5; 10 bases agree with TRBD1. The V segment lost 5 bases and the J segment 4 bases; nucleotides outside the gene matches: 4. Germline lookup yields CDR1 SGHTA and CDR2 FQGNSA. The CDR3 has 14 residues.

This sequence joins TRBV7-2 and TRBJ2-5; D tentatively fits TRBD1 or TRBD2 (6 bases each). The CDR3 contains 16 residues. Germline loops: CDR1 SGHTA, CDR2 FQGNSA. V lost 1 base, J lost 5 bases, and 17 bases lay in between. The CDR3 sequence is CASSLVGLGAGETQYF. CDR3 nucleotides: TGTGCCAGCAGCTTAGTCGGTCTGGGGGCGGGGGAGACCCAGTACTTC.

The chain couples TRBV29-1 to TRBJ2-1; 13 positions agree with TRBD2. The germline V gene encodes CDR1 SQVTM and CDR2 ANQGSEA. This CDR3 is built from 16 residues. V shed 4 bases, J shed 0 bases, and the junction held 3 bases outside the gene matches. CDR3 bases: TGCAGCGTTGTTGGGACTAGCGGGGCCTCCTACAATGAGCAGTTCTTC. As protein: CSVVGTSGASYNEQFF.